The text below deals with one T cell receptor beta chain. The data were taken from a study of blood T cell repertoires in COVID-19. Overall study: There were acute and convalescent COVID-19 samples, and they came from the United States, Italy and Spain. PBMCs, B-cell-depleted T cells, or T cells provided the cDNA or gDNA that made up the material.

Original processing notes: Counts of nucleated cells, estimated from reference gene primer amplification, were obtained. Assay: immunoSEQ multiplex PCR; the TCRdb copy retains only in-frame clones and omits some. The D gene and trimming were derived from the DNA, and the V and J assignments and clone size from that table. The sample shows 200,000 to 300,000 clones, 70% to 85% of them seen only once. Germline V gene sequence: CDR1 LGHDT, CDR2 YNNKEL (reference sequence). This CDR3 region has 13 residues. The V and J ends lost 8 bases and 2 bases respectively, with 13 bases between them. The sample taken for sequencing was peripheral blood. The chain couples TRBV3-1 (or the pseudogene TRBV3-2) to TRBJ2-7; D is undetermined. The sequence was collected from a man in his forties or fifties who had recovered from COVID-19. This chain's CDR3 is CASAGQLTYEQYF. The CDR3 DNA is TGTGCCAGCGCTGGGCAGCTGACCTACGAGCAGTACTTC.